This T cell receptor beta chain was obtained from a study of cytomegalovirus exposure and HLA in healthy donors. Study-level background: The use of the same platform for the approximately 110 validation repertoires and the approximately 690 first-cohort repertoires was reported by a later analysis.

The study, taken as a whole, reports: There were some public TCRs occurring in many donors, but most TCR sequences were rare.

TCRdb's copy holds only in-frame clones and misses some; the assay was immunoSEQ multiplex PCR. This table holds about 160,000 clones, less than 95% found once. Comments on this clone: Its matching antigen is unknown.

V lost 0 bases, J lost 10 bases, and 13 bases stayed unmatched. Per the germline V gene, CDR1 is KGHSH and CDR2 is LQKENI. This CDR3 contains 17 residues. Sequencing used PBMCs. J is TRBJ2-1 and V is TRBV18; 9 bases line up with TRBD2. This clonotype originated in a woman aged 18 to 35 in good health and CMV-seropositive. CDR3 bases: TGTGCCAGCTCACCACCGGGGAAGGCTAGCGGGGTAGAAGAGCAGTTCTTC. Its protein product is CASSPPGKASGVEEQFF.